This entry is about one TCR beta chain. This specimen belongs to a study of blood T cell repertoires in COVID-19. Background on the study: PBMCs, B-cell-depleted T cells, or T cells provided the cDNA or gDNA that made up the material.

In germline, CDR1 is LNHNV, CDR2 YYDKDF (reference sequence). With 3 bases removed from V and 4 bases from J, the gap between germline ends came to 21 bases. This CDR3 contains 17 residues. Clones were sequenced by immunoSEQ multiplex PCR, and TCRdb holds only the in-frame ones, with some missing. The sample has under 200,000 clones; more than 75% are singletons. The sample comprised peripheral blood. The TCR comes from a young man with active or convalescent COVID-19. The chain uses TRBV15 and TRBJ1-1, with D possibly being TRBD1 (5 bases). The CDR3 DNA follows: TGTGCCACCAGCAGTCAACTTCTAGGGGCGGTGATCACTGAAGCTTTCTTT. Amino acids: CATSSQLLGAVITEAFF.